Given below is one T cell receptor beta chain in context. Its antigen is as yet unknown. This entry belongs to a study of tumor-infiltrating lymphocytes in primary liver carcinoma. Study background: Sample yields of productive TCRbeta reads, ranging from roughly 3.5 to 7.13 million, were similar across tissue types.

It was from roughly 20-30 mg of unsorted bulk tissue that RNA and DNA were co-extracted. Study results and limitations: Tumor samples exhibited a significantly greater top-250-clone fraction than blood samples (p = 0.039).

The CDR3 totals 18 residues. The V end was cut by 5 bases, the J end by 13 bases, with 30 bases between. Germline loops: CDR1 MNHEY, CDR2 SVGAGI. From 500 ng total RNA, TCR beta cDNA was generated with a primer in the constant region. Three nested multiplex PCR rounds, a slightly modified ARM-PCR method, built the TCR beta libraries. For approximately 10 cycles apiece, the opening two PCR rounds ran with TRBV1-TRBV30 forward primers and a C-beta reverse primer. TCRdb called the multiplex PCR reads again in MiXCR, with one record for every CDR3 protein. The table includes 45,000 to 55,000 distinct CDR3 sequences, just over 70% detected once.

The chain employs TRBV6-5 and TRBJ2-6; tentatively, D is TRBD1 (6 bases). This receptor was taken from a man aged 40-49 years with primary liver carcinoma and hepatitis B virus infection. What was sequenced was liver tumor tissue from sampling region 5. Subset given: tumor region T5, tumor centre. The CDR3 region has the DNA TGTGCCAGCAGTCTTTGGACGGGGATAAGAGCTGGGGACAATGTCCTGACTTTC. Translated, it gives CASSLWTGIRAGDNVLTF.